This is a list of T cell receptor beta chains from one sample in a study of blood T cell repertoires in COVID-19. The data were produced by immunoSEQ multiplex PCR, yet TCRdb's version contains in-frame clones alone and is incomplete. Among roughly 200,000 clones listed, about 88% were seen once. The sample taken for sequencing was PBMCs or T cells enriched from blood (not recorded which). The receptors shown here come from a woman under 40 who had been exposed to COVID-19. Each CDR3 is given with its conserved first and last residue. The order of the fields is V gene, D gene, J gene, clone size, CDR3 DNA, CDR3 protein. The D gene is left open where the match is weak. Only part of the rows carry a size: once, few, many, or a class if the clone is expanded.

V gene: TRBV13; D gene: TRBD1; J gene: TRBJ2-7; clone size: -; CDR3 DNA: TGTGCCAGCAGCCCACCGGGACAGGCCTACGAGCAGTACTTC; CDR3 protein: CASSPPGQAYEQYF
V gene: TRBV28; D gene: -; J gene: TRBJ1-5; clone size: -; CDR3 DNA: TGTGCCAGCAGTTCAACCGGGGGTAGTCAGCCCCAGCATTTT; CDR3 protein: CASSSTGGSQPQHF
V gene: TRBV2; D gene: TRBD1; J gene: TRBJ1-5; clone size: -; CDR3 DNA: TGTGCCAGCAGTGAACAGGGGGATGATCAGCCCCAGCATTTT; CDR3 protein: CASSEQGDDQPQHF
V gene: TRBV6-1; D gene: TRBD2; J gene: TRBJ2-3; clone size: -; CDR3 DNA: TGTGCCAGCAGTGAAGCGGCATTCGCGGGGGTCACAGATACGCAGTATTTT; CDR3 protein: CASSEAAFAGVTDTQYF
V gene: TRBV19; D gene: -; J gene: TRBJ2-1; clone size: -; CDR3 DNA: TGTGCCAGTAGTATTGGGGAGTTTGTCTACAATGAGCAGTTCTTC; CDR3 protein: CASSIGEFVYNEQFF
V gene: TRBV2; D gene: TRBD1; J gene: TRBJ1-5; clone size: -; CDR3 DNA: TGTGCCAGCAGTGATAGGGGGCTAGGCGGCAATCAGCCCCAGCATTTT; CDR3 protein: CASSDRGLGGNQPQHF
V gene: TRBV7-9; D gene: -; J gene: TRBJ1-6; clone size: -; CDR3 DNA: TGTGCCAGCAGCGAGGGCCAGGGGTCACCCCTCCACTTT; CDR3 protein: CASSEGQGSPLHF
V gene: TRBV5-1; D gene: -; J gene: TRBJ1-3; clone size: -; CDR3 DNA: TGCGCCAGCAGCTTGGGCGAGGTCTCTGGAAACACCATATATTTT; CDR3 protein: CASSLGEVSGNTIYF
V gene: TRBV10-1; D gene: TRBD1; J gene: TRBJ2-2; clone size: once; CDR3 DNA: TGCGCCAGCTCCGCGGACAGGGTCGTCGGGGAGCTGTTTTTT; CDR3 protein: CASSADRVVGELFF
V gene: TRBV19; D gene: -; J gene: TRBJ1-3; clone size: -; CDR3 DNA: TGTGCCAGTAGTATGTACCGAGAATCTGGAAACACCATATATTTT; CDR3 protein: CASSMYRESGNTIYF
V gene: TRBV6-1; D gene: -; J gene: TRBJ1-6; clone size: -; CDR3 DNA: TGTGCCAGCAGTGACCCATATAATTCACCCCTCCACTTT; CDR3 protein: CASSDPYNSPLHF
V gene: TRBV6-5; D gene: -; J gene: TRBJ1-3; clone size: -; CDR3 DNA: TGTGCCAGCAGTCCCCCTGGCACCTCTGGAAACACCATATATTTT; CDR3 protein: CASSPPGTSGNTIYF
V gene: TRBV2; D gene: -; J gene: TRBJ1-5; clone size: few; CDR3 DNA: TGTGCCAGCAGCCCGCCCGCCTCAACGGCCCAGCATTTT; CDR3 protein: CASSPPASTAQHF
V gene: TRBV6-5; D gene: -; J gene: TRBJ2-7; clone size: once; CDR3 DNA: TGTGCCACCTTCCGGGGGGCCTCCTACGAGCAGTACTTC; CDR3 protein: CATFRGASYEQYF
V gene: TRBV7-9; D gene: -; J gene: TRBJ1-5; clone size: -; CDR3 DNA: TGTGCCAGCAGCCGTGGGGGGGCTCAGCAGCCCCAGCATTTT; CDR3 protein: CASSRGGAQQPQHF
V gene: TRBV18; D gene: -; J gene: TRBJ1-4; clone size: -; CDR3 DNA: TGTGCCAGCTCACCGAGGGAGGGCAGCCGGGGGAAACAACTGTTTTTT; CDR3 protein: CASSPREGSRGKQLFF
V gene: TRBV6-5; D gene: TRBD1; J gene: TRBJ2-1; clone size: -; CDR3 DNA: TGTGCCAGCAGTCATCGGGACAGTAACTACAATGAGCAGTTCTTC; CDR3 protein: CASSHRDSNYNEQFF
V gene: TRBV11-3; D gene: -; J gene: TRBJ2-7; clone size: -; CDR3 DNA: TGTGCCAGCAGCTTAGTGGCGGGGAGTTTCTACGAGCAGTACTTC; CDR3 protein: CASSLVAGSFYEQYF
V gene: TRBV4-1; D gene: -; J gene: TRBJ1-1; clone size: -; CDR3 DNA: TGCGCCAGCAGCCAGGACTTGACAGGTGAAGCTTTCTTT; CDR3 protein: CASSQDLTGEAFF
V gene: TRBV5-5; D gene: -; J gene: TRBJ2-7; clone size: -; CDR3 DNA: TGTGCCAGCAGCACGTCCCAGGGGTTAGCTTACGAGCAGTACTTC; CDR3 protein: CASSTSQGLAYEQYF
V gene: TRBV19; D gene: TRBD1; J gene: TRBJ1-5; clone size: -; CDR3 DNA: TGTGCCAGTAAGAGCCGGACAGGGGGTAGCAATCAGCCCCAGCATTTT; CDR3 protein: CASKSRTGGSNQPQHF
V gene: TRBV4-1; D gene: TRBD2; J gene: TRBJ2-3; clone size: -; CDR3 DNA: TGCGCCAGCAGCCAAGATACGGGGGGGCGAAATACGCAGTATTTT; CDR3 protein: CASSQDTGGRNTQYF
V gene: TRBV30; D gene: -; J gene: TRBJ1-6; clone size: many; CDR3 DNA: TGTGCCTGGAGTCCGGGGGAAGGTTGGAATTCACCCCTCCACTTT; CDR3 protein: CAWSPGEGWNSPLHF
V gene: TRBV2; D gene: -; J gene: TRBJ1-2; clone size: -; CDR3 DNA: TGTGCCAGCAGTGAGGACAGTTACGGCTACACCTTC; CDR3 protein: CASSEDSYGYTF
V gene: TRBV2; D gene: -; J gene: TRBJ1-5; clone size: -; CDR3 DNA: TGTGCCAGCACCGTCGGGGTCACTCAGCCCCAGCATTTT; CDR3 protein: CASTVGVTQPQHF
V gene: TRBV5-8; D gene: TRBD2; J gene: TRBJ2-1; clone size: -; CDR3 DNA: TGTGCCAGCAGCTTACGGGGGGGTTACAATGAGCAGTTCTTC; CDR3 protein: CASSLRGGYNEQFF
V gene: TRBV27; D gene: -; J gene: TRBJ2-1; clone size: -; CDR3 DNA: TGTGCCAGCAGGCCTGCGGGTCTCACCTACAATGAGCAGTTCTTC; CDR3 protein: CASRPAGLTYNEQFF
V gene: TRBV28; D gene: TRBD1; J gene: TRBJ2-7; clone size: -; CDR3 DNA: TGTGCCAGCAGTGGCGACAGGGTCGAGCAGTACTTC; CDR3 protein: CASSGDRVEQYF
V gene: TRBV5-1; D gene: -; J gene: TRBJ2-2; clone size: -; CDR3 DNA: TGCGCCAGCAGCTTTCTGTTCTTCCCCGGGGAGCTGTTTTTT; CDR3 protein: CASSFLFFPGELFF